These 18 T cell receptor beta chains share one sample of origin, sequenced in a study of cytomegalovirus exposure and HLA in healthy donors. PCR was performed using 60 Vbeta and 13 Jbeta primers. The method was immunoSEQ multiplex PCR; TCRdb's version includes in-frame clones alone and lacks a portion of them. The sample shows about 90,000 clones, 65% to 85% of them seen only once. Sequencing used PBMCs. These receptors came from a man aged 25-45 years in good health and CMV-seronegative.

This clone was counted between two and nine times. This chain links TRBV7-8 with TRBJ2-7; the D is unclear. Looked up from germline, CDR1 is SGHVS and CDR2 is FQNEAQ. V lost 5 bases and J 5 bases, leaving 13 bases between the germline ends. The CDR3 loop spans 13 amino acids. In DNA form, the CDR3 reads TGTGCCAGCAGCATTCCCAAACGGGACGAGCAGTACTTC. It is translated as CASSIPKRDEQYF.

The chain links TRBV10-2 to TRBJ2-5, with 11 bases that match TRBD1. The DNA end is a closer match to TRBJ2-7, so the J assignment may be wrong. There are 14 residues in the CDR3. Germline V CDR1 and CDR2: WSHSY, SAAADI. CDR3 loop: CASRDRGHYYEQYF. CDR3 nucleotides: TGCGCCAGCAGGGACAGGGGGCATTACTACGAGCAGTACTTC.

CDR3 sequence reads: CASRDYYEQYF. The DNA of the CDR3 is TGTGCCAGCAGGGACTACTACGAGCAGTACTTC. The chain links TRBV6-5 to TRBJ2-5; possible D gene TRBD2, 6 bases. The J call is doubtful: the DNA matches TRBJ2-7 better. Germline V gene lookup returns CDR1 MNHEY and CDR2 SVGAGI. CDR3 length: 11 amino acids.

This clone turned up a few times. The V and J genes are TRBV10-2 and TRBJ1-4; D unresolved. The ends were cut back, 3 bases at V and 10 bases at J, with 12 bases in the middle. The CDR3 is 13 amino acids. The germline gives CDR1 WSHSY, CDR2 SAAADI. Here the CDR3 reads CASSDGDWGKLFF. For the CDR3, the DNA is TGCGCCAGCAGTGACGGGGATTGGGGAAAACTGTTTTTT.

The chain is built from TRBV5-1 and TRBJ2-3; 14 nucleotides align to TRBD2. CDR1 and CDR2 from the germline V gene are SGHRS and YFSETQ. V dropped 3 bases and J dropped 5; count of bases not matched to a gene: 5. This CDR3 has 16 residues. The CDR3 here is CASSSGLAGARDTQYF. For the CDR3, the DNA is TGCGCCAGCAGCTCGGGACTAGCGGGGGCGAGAGATACGCAGTATTTT.

The chain recombines TRBV14 with TRBJ1-2; TRBD1 aligns across 9 bases. Germline V gene data show CDR1 as SGHDN and CDR2 as FVKESK. V trimming: 2 bases; J trimming: 4 bases; junction bases outside the gene matches: 14. CDR3 size: 18 residues. Written as DNA, the CDR3 is TGTGCCAGCAGCCAAAACCCGCGGGCTGTGACAGGGGGCTATGGCTACACCTTC. As protein: CASSQNPRAVTGGYGYTF.

The chain recombines TRBV2 with TRBJ1-1, with D possibly TRBD1 on 6 matching bases. The CDR3 extends over 12 amino acids. Between the trimmed V and J ends, which lost 6 bases and 2 bases, there was a span of 7 bases. The germline V gene encodes CDR1 SNHLY and CDR2 FYNNEI. CDR3 bases: TGTGCCAGCAGACAGGGCAACACTGAAGCTTTCTTT. This encodes CASRQGNTEAFF.

The J gene is TRBJ1-4, the V gene TRBV7-9, with D maybe TRBD1 (6 bases). The germline CDR1 and CDR2 sequences are SEHNR and FQNEAQ (reference sequence). The CDR3 is 16 residues long. Trimming removed 0 bases from V and 2 bases from J, with 10 bases in between. In DNA, the CDR3 is TGTGCCAGCAGCTTAGCGCAGGGGATTACTAATGAAAAACTGTTTTTT. It specifies CASSLAQGITNEKLFF.

Details on this clone: In the same sample, other DNA sequences code for this CDR3. The chain employs TRBV27 and TRBJ2-7, with TRBD2 matching 7 bases. The germline gives CDR1 MNHEY, CDR2 SMNVEV (reference sequence). V lost 6 bases to trimming and J lost 2 bases; unmatched junction nucleotides: 4. The CDR3 is 13 amino acids. The CDR3 is CASSLGLAYEQYF. The CDR3 bases are TGTGCCAGCAGCCTAGGACTAGCCTACGAGCAGTACTTC.

This clone appeared a few times. This rearrangement joins TRBV6-1 to TRBJ1-2, with 11 bases lining up with TRBD1. The J segment lost 8 bases and the V segment lost 6 bases, leaving 8 bases of the junction unmatched. The CDR3 has 14 residues. Germline V gene data show CDR1 as MNHNS and CDR2 as SASEGT. The chain's CDR3 is CASRSGTGGIGYTF. The CDR3 DNA reads TGTGCCAGCAGATCCGGGACAGGGGGTATCGGCTACACCTTC.

In its sample, this clone was seen a few times. The J gene is TRBJ2-7, the V gene TRBV5-1; the D gene is possibly TRBD1 (6 bases). This CDR3 is 15 amino acids long. The germline V and J ends were trimmed by 3 bases and 3 bases, with 16 bases remaining between them. Germline CDR1 reads SGHRS; CDR2 reads YFSETQ. CDR3 residues: CASSWGPGDHYEQYF. The CDR3 nucleotides read TGCGCCAGCAGCTGGGGTCCAGGGGACCACTACGAGCAGTACTTC.

The rearrangement uses TRBV9 and TRBJ1-5; D is unclear. The CDR3 is 15 residues long. Germline CDR1 reads SGDLS; CDR2 reads YYNGEE. The V end was cut by 0 bases, the J end by 3 bases, with 10 bases between. The CDR3 coding sequence is TGTGCCAGCAGCGTAGCTGCGACACCCAATCAGCCCCAGCATTTT. This encodes CASSVAATPNQPQHF. The whole variable domain, filled in from reference TRBV9 and TRBJ1-5, reads DSGVTQTPKHLITATGQRVTLRCSPRSGDLSVYWYQQSLDQGLQFLIQYYNGEERAKGNILERFSAQQFPDLHSELNLSSLELGDSALYFCASSVAATPNQPQHFGDGTRLSIL.

The chain joins TRBV6-4 to TRBJ2-2; TRBD1 aligns across 10 bases. J gave up 3 bases and V 2 bases, and 0 bases lay outside the gene matches. Germline V gene data show CDR1 as MRHNA and CDR2 as SNTAGT. CDR3 length: 15 amino acids. The CDR3, as DNA: TGTGCCAGCAGTGACGGGACAGGGGACACCGGGGAGCTGTTTTTT. Amino acid sequence: CASSDGTGDTGELFF.

This rearrangement joins TRBV2 to TRBJ1-2, with 7 bases that match TRBD1. CDR1 is SNHLY and CDR2 is FYNNEI in the germline V gene. The CDR3 runs 16 residues. Losses at the gene ends were 6 bases for V and 8 bases for J; bases not matched to a gene: 18. Here the CDR3 reads CASRTDRALGMGGYTF. The CDR3 nucleotides are TGTGCCAGCAGAACTGACAGGGCCCTAGGGATGGGGGGCTACACCTTC.

The chain recombines TRBV29-1 with TRBJ1-2; 7 bases are a match to TRBD1. V dropped 3 bases and J dropped 7; count of bases not matched to a gene: 11. Per germline, CDR1 SQVTM and CDR2 ANQGSEA. CDR3 length: 14 amino acids. CDR3 DNA: TGCAGCGTTGACGCGGACAGGCCGTTCGGTGGCTACACCTTC. Protein product: CSVDADRPFGGYTF.

CDR3 residues: CASPPPDRAPHQPQHF. In DNA, the CDR3 is TGTGCCAGCCCTCCCCCAGACAGGGCACCCCATCAGCCCCAGCATTTT. This chain uses TRBV28 with TRBJ1-5, with 7 bases lining up with TRBD1. Trimming at V came to 8 bases and at J to 5 bases, leaving 15 bases not matched to a gene. The germline gives CDR1 MDHEN, CDR2 SYDVKM. This CDR3 region has 16 residues.

This clone has only one observation. This sequence joins TRBV30 and TRBJ2-3, with TRBD2 matching 10 bases. This CDR3 comprises 16 residues. Trimming at V came to 0 bases and at J to 2 bases, leaving 5 bases not matched to a gene. Per the germline V gene, CDR1 is GTSNPN and CDR2 is SVGIG (reference sequence). The CDR3 is CAWSVMLAGATDTQYF. The CDR3 bases are TGTGCCTGGAGTGTAATGCTAGCGGGGGCCACAGATACGCAGTATTTT.

The DNA of the CDR3 is TGTGCCAGTACCCCGGAGGGGTCGAGCAATCAGCCCCAGCATTTT. Its protein is CASTPEGSSNQPQHF. The chain recombines TRBV19 with TRBJ1-5; a weak D match, TRBD1 (5 bases). Trimming pared 7 bases from V and 1 base from J, leaving 14 bases between. The CDR3 covers 15 residues. Germline V gene data show CDR1 as LNHDA and CDR2 as SQIVND (reference sequence).